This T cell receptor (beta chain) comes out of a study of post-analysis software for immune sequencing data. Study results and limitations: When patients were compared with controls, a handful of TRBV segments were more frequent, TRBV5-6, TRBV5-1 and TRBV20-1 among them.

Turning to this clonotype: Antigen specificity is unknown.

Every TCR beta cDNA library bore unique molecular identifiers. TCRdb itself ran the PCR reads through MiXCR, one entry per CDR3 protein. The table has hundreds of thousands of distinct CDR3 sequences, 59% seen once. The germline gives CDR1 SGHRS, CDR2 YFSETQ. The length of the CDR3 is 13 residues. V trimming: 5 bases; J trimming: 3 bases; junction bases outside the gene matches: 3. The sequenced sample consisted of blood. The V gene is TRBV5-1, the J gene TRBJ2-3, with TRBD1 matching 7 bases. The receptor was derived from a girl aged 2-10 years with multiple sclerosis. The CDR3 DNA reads TGCGCCAGCAGGGGGACAGAGACAGATACGCAGTATTTT. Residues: CASRGTETDTQYF.